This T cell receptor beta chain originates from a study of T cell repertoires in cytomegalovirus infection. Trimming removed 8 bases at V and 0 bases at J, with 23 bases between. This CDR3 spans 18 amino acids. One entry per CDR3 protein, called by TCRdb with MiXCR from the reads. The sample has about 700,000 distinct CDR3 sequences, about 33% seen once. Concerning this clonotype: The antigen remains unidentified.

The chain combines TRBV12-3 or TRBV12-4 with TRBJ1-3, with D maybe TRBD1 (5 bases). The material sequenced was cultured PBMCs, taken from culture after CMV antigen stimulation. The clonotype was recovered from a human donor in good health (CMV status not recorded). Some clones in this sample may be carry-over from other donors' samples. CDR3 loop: CASVPRLGTTYSGNTIYF. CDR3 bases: TGTGCCAGCGTGCCACGGTTAGGGACTACCTACTCTGGAAACACCATATATTTT.